One TCR beta chain is described in this entry. Antigen unknown. The record originates from a study of vaccination and CD4 T cells after COVID-19. Study at large: A few convalescent patients provided samples that were taken at day 14 and days 161 to 241 post-vaccination. Whole-study results and caveats: Convalescent patients gained a median approximately 90% of their reactive clones only post-vaccination.

The time point is: late sampling 161 to 241 days after vaccination in three convalescent patients. MiXCR was run by TCRdb on the PCR reads, yielding one entry per CDR3 protein. The data show roughly 30,000 distinct CDR3 sequences, 45% to 55% seen once. This clonotype was obtained from a human donor who had recovered from COVID-19. The sequencing here drew on CD4+ T cells from blood, taken about 7 months after SARS-CoV-2 vaccination.

Written as DNA, the CDR3 is TGTGCCAGCAGTGGGCCCCCCCAGGTCCGGAGGAACACTGAAGCTTTCTTT. It encodes CASSGPPQVRRNTEAFF. The rearrangement joins TRBV6-1 to TRBJ1-1; no definite D call. Germline loops: CDR1 MNHNS, CDR2 SASEGT. V gave up 4 bases and J gave up 1 base, with 19 bases separating them. CDR3 length equals 17 residues.